The 9 T cell receptor beta chains presented below share a single source sample, sequenced in a study of blood T cell repertoires in COVID-19. Measured with immunoSEQ multiplex PCR; TCRdb has only the in-frame clones, and not every one. The data show about 390,000 clones, 87% seen once. Sequenced sample: PBMCs or T cells enriched from blood (not recorded which). The receptors originated from a woman aged 50 to 60 who had recovered from COVID-19.

The J gene is TRBJ1-2, the V gene TRBV28; D is uncertain. Trimming took off 5 bases at V and 4 bases at J, with 17 bases between the two ends. CDR3 length: 15 residues. Germline V gives CDR1 MDHEN, CDR2 SYDVKM. CDR3 sequence (DNA): TGTGCCAGCAGTCCCTCGGAGGTGGGCCTCTATGGCTACACCTTC. The encoded protein is CASSPSEVGLYGYTF.

The CDR3 sequence is CASSMGTANFYGYTF. The DNA for the CDR3 is TGTGCCAGTAGTATGGGGACAGCGAATTTCTATGGCTACACCTTC. V usage is TRBV19 and J usage is TRBJ1-2; 7 bases are shared with TRBD1. After removal of 3 bases from V and 4 bases from J, the junction contained 8 bases not matched to a gene. CDR3 length equals 15 residues. The germline V gene encodes CDR1 LNHDA and CDR2 SQIVND (reference sequence).

The chain recombines TRBV5-6 with TRBJ2-7; weak D call: TRBD1 (6 bases). Trimming pared 1 base from V and 5 bases from J, leaving 19 bases between. This CDR3 comprises 16 residues. In germline, CDR1 is SGHDT, CDR2 YYEEEE. DNA for the CDR3: TGTGCCAGCAGCTTGATGGGGACAAACGTCGAACACGAGCAGTACTTC. It codes for CASSLMGTNVEHEQYF.

The chain links TRBV18 to TRBJ1-5, with TRBD1 as a possible D gene (6 bases). Per the germline V gene, CDR1 is KGHSH and CDR2 is LQKENI. Between the trimmed V and J ends, which lost 6 bases and 7 bases, there was a span of 13 bases. The length of the CDR3 is 13 residues. The CDR3 reads CASSTGYQQPQHF. In DNA, the CDR3 is TGTGCCAGCTCTACAGGGTATCAGCAGCCCCAGCATTTT.

This chain uses TRBV21-1 with TRBJ1-3. TRBV21-1 is a known pseudogene. The CDR3 length is 17 residues. CDR3 DNA: TGTGCCAGCAGCAAATCCTCCCTAATCCTCTCTGGAAACACCATATATTTT. Encoded protein: CASSKSSLILSGNTIYF.

The chain links TRBV5-3 to TRBJ2-5, with D unresolved. TRBV5-3 falls under the ORF class, with uncertain function. Trimming took off 2 bases at V and 1 base at J, with 6 bases between the two ends. This CDR3 region has 13 residues. CDR3 sequence reads: CARSFAAQETQYF. In DNA, the CDR3 is TGTGCCAGAAGCTTCGCGGCCCAAGAGACCCAGTACTTC.

The chain combines TRBV7-6 with TRBJ1-5; D gene uncertain. Germline V gene sequence: CDR1 SGHVS, CDR2 FNYEAQ. This CDR3 comprises 14 residues. V lost 1 base, J lost 5 bases, and 9 bases lay in between. The CDR3 DNA is TGTGCCAGCAGCTTAGAGCTCGGGGATCAGCCCCAGCATTTT. It yields the protein CASSLELGDQPQHF.

The chain recombines TRBV29-1 with TRBJ2-3; 8 positions agree with TRBD2. CDR1 is SQVTM and CDR2 is ANQGSEA in the germline V gene. V shed 5 bases, J shed 7 bases, and the junction held 14 bases outside the gene matches. CDR3 length equals 15 residues. CDR3 coding DNA: TGCAGCGTTCCCCCGGGGAGCGGGGGATCAAATACGCAGTATTTT. Amino acid sequence: CSVPPGSGGSNTQYF.

A remark on this clone: The same CDR3 arises from other DNA sequences in this sample as well. The chain recombines TRBV19 with TRBJ1-5; D might be TRBD1 (5 bases). The V gene lost 7 bases and the J gene lost 10 bases, with 20 bases spanning the gap. This CDR3 has 14 residues. CDR1 and CDR2 from the germline V gene are LNHDA and SQIVND (reference sequence). The CDR3 spells CASTNTGGSQPQHF. CDR3 sequence (DNA): TGTGCCAGTACAAACACCGGGGGTAGTCAACCCCAGCATTTT.